One sample yielded the 31 T cell receptor beta chains listed below, sequenced in a study of monozygotic twins with inflammatory bowel disease. From the 5' RACE reads, TCRdb lists one entry per CDR3 protein and no DNA. The table gives fewer than 150,000 distinct CDR3 sequences; the top ten clones make up about 2.6% of it. The sequencing input was blood. The receptor source for this set is a human donor with ulcerative colitis or Crohn's disease, or a healthy co-twin of an affected twin (not recorded which).

The rearrangement joins TRBV5-1 to TRBJ2-1; without DNA, the TCRdb call of TRBD2 cannot be checked. The CDR3 runs to 15 residues. Germline V gene lookup returns CDR1 SGHRS and CDR2 YFSETQ. The CDR3 sequence is CASSFRQSRYNEQFF.

The chain couples TRBV5-1 to TRBJ2-5; the TCRdb D gene call, TRBD1, has no DNA to confirm it. The CDR3 extends over 16 amino acids. CDR1 is SGHRS and CDR2 is YFSETQ in the germline V gene. The CDR3: CASSLGTGASGETQYF.

The chain combines TRBV27 with TRBJ1-2; there is no DNA to check the TCRdb D call of TRBD1. This CDR3 is built from 17 residues. Germline lookup yields CDR1 MNHEY and CDR2 SMNVEV (reference sequence). CDR3 region: CASSSLGAQDRAYGYTF.

The chain links TRBV18 to TRBJ2-7. The CDR3 covers 12 residues. Per the germline V gene, CDR1 is KGHSH and CDR2 is LQKENI. Here the CDR3 reads CASSPMEGLGCF. The full variable domain, in which reference TRBV18 and TRBJ2-7 provide the parts outside the CDR3, is NAGVMQNPRHLVRRRGQEARLRCSPMKGHSHVYWYRQLPEEGLKFMVYLQKENIIDESGMPKERFSAEFPKEGPSILRIQQVVRGDSAAYFCASSPMEGLGCFGPGTRLTVT.

The rearrangement joins TRBV7-8 to TRBJ2-5; the D call from TCRdb, TRBD1, cannot be confirmed without DNA. The CDR3 consists of 12 residues. Looked up from germline, CDR1 is SGHVS and CDR2 is FQNEAQ. The CDR3 loop reads CASSNDRETQYF.

The chain uses TRBV9 and TRBJ2-3. The germline V gene has CDR1 SGDLS and CDR2 YYNGEE. The CDR3 has 13 residues. The CDR3 loop is CASSVAHADTQYF.

This rearrangement joins TRBV5-1 to TRBJ2-2; the D call from TCRdb, TRBD2, cannot be confirmed without DNA. The CDR3 consists of 17 residues. Germline V CDR1 and CDR2: SGHRS, YFSETQ. This CDR3 is CASSLERVGTNTGELFF.

This chain connects TRBV5-1 to TRBJ2-3. Germline loops: CDR1 SGHRS, CDR2 YFSETQ. CDR3 length: 14 residues. The CDR3 protein is CASNILASTDTQYF.

V is TRBV4-2 and J is TRBJ2-7; no DNA is available, so the TRBD1 call from TCRdb remains unchecked. Germline CDR1 and CDR2: LGHNA and YNFKEQ. CDR3 length equals 16 residues. Here the CDR3 reads CASSRLTGQSVYEQYF.

The J gene is TRBJ1-1, the V gene TRBV4-1; no DNA is available, so the TRBD1 call from TCRdb remains unchecked. Germline loops: CDR1 MGHRA, CDR2 YSYEKL. The CDR3 extends over 15 amino acids. CDR3 amino acids: CASSQVPRQGGKAFF.

The rearrangement uses TRBV5-1 and TRBJ1-1. This CDR3 is built from 14 residues. CDR1 is SGHRS, CDR2 YFSETQ, per germline. This chain's CDR3 is CVSSLGHWNTEAFF.

This sequence joins TRBV7-8 and TRBJ2-5; TCRdb proposes TRBD1, but this gene call is untestable without DNA. The CDR3 is 13 residues long. Germline V gene sequence: CDR1 SGHVS, CDR2 FQNEAQ. The CDR3 sequence: CASSLTGLETQYF.

The chain couples TRBV4-1 to TRBJ2-1; the TCRdb D gene call, TRBD2, has no DNA to confirm it. Looked up from germline, CDR1 is MGHRA and CDR2 is YSYEKL. CDR3 size: 19 residues. CDR3 loop: CASSQDTSGGVTSYNEQFF.

The rearrangement links TRBV7-9 to TRBJ2-1. The CDR3 sequence is 13 residues long. Germline V CDR1 and CDR2: SEHNR, FQNEAQ (reference sequence). CDR3 protein: CASSLVPSDEQFF.

V gene TRBV20-1 combines with J gene TRBJ1-1. Germline CDR1 and CDR2: DFQATT and SNEGSKA (reference sequence). The CDR3 has 13 residues. The CDR3 sequence is CSARTDGWTEAFF.

The chain uses TRBV5-1 and TRBJ2-7. Germline V gene lookup returns CDR1 SGHRS and CDR2 YFSETQ. CDR3 length: 13 amino acids. CDR3 sequence reads: CASSLDRSNEQNF. The full variable domain, with the rest looked up from reference TRBV5-1 and TRBJ2-7, is KAGVTQTPRYLIKTRGQQVTLSCSPISGHRSVSWYQQTPGQGLQFLFEYFSETQRNKGNFPGRFSGRQFSNSRSEMNVSTLELGDSALYLCASSLDRSNEQNFGPGTRLTVT.

The genes are TRBV5-1 and TRBJ2-6; TCRdb indicates TRBD1, and absent DNA this call remains unverified. This CDR3 is 14 amino acids long. CDR1 is SGHRS, CDR2 YFSETQ, per germline. The CDR3: CASSRDWGSVVLTF.

The J gene is TRBJ2-2, the V gene TRBV7-3; TCRdb reports TRBD2, a call that lacks DNA to check it against. Germline CDR1 reads SGHTA; CDR2 reads FQGTGA. CDR3 length: 17 residues. The CDR3 loop reads CASSFGTSGVNTGELFF.

The chain joins TRBV7-2 to TRBJ1-2; as DNA is missing, the TRBD1 call by TCRdb cannot be tested. This CDR3 contains 15 residues. The germline V gene encodes CDR1 SGHTA and CDR2 FQGNSA. The CDR3 spells CASSSRQGLLYGYTF.

The chain couples TRBV7-8 to TRBJ2-1; as DNA is missing, the TRBD2 call by TCRdb cannot be tested. Per the germline V gene, CDR1 is SGHVS and CDR2 is FQNEAQ. This CDR3 has 15 amino acids. The CDR3 here is CASSTGLAHNNEQFF.

The J gene is TRBJ1-1, the V gene TRBV25-1; TCRdb returns TRBD1, unconfirmable since there is no DNA. The CDR3 sequence is 16 residues long. Germline-derived CDR1 and CDR2 are MGHDK and SYGVNS. This chain's CDR3 is CASRANLWGQGTEAFF.

The chain carries TRBV5-1 and TRBJ2-6; TCRdb proposes TRBD1, but this gene call is untestable without DNA. CDR3 length: 20 amino acids. Germline V CDR1 and CDR2: SGHRS, YFSETQ. CDR3 loop: CASSPLLPGQGGSGANVLTF.

This rearrangement joins TRBV5-1 to TRBJ2-3; lacking DNA, the TRBD2 call made by TCRdb goes unchecked. Germline CDR1 is SGHRS and CDR2 is YFSETQ. CDR3 size: 17 residues. Here the CDR3 reads CASSSQHQRGATDTQYF.

The gene calls are TRBV7-3 and TRBJ2-5; TCRdb's D call, TRBD1, is unchecked because there is no DNA. CDR1 and CDR2 (germline): SGHTA, FQGTGA. This CDR3 comprises 15 residues. The CDR3 region is CASSQSGRGAETQYF.

The V gene is TRBV5-4, the J gene TRBJ2-7; TCRdb selects TRBD1, and the lack of DNA leaves this call unchecked. The CDR3 loop spans 16 amino acids. Germline V lookup: CDR1 SGHNT, CDR2 YYREEE (reference sequence). The CDR3 spells CASSLDGVNRGSEQYF.

V gene TRBV5-1 combines with J gene TRBJ1-2; without DNA, the TCRdb call of TRBD1 cannot be checked. Germline V lookup: CDR1 SGHRS, CDR2 YFSETQ. The CDR3 has 13 amino acids. The CDR3 sequence is CASSLGTSYGYTF.

This chain uses TRBV20-1 with TRBJ2-4. There are 14 residues in the CDR3. Germline CDR1 and CDR2: DFQATT and SNEGSKA (reference sequence). Here the CDR3 reads CSASPQGFINIQYF.

This chain connects TRBV12-3 or TRBV12-4 to TRBJ2-7; TCRdb gives TRBD2 as the D gene, but with no DNA this cannot be confirmed. The CDR3 covers 15 residues. The chain's CDR3 is CASSLSSGGAKEQYF.

The rearrangement links TRBV4-1 to TRBJ2-7. CDR3 length: 16 amino acids. CDR1 and CDR2 (germline): MGHRA, YSYEKL. CDR3 in amino acids: CASSPLTNVGTYEQYF.

The chain has TRBV5-1 and TRBJ2-3. From germline, CDR1 is SGHRS and CDR2 YFSETQ. CDR3 size: 14 residues. The CDR3: CASSILASTDTQYF.

This chain links TRBV20-1 with TRBJ2-5. The CDR3 covers 13 residues. CDR1 is DFQATT and CDR2 is SNEGSKA in the germline V gene (reference sequence). The CDR3: CSARDFGQETQYF.